This T cell receptor beta chain came from a study of blood T cell repertoires in COVID-19. Overall study: COVID-19 samples, acute and convalescent, were from the United States, Italy and Spain. T cells, B-cell-depleted T cells, or PBMCs supplied cDNA or gDNA.

V was cut by 1 base and J by 5 bases, with 13 bases left in between. Looked up from germline, CDR1 is MNHNS and CDR2 is SASEGT. This CDR3 has 15 residues. As processed by the authors: Scientists estimated how many nucleated cells there were by amplifying reference gene primers. Profiling relied on immunoSEQ multiplex PCR, and the TCRdb table lists in-frame clones only, not all of them. D and trimming come from the DNA, and the V and J calls and clone size come from that table. The sample records 65,000 to 80,000 clones, around 84% being singletons. What was sequenced was peripheral blood. The J gene is TRBJ2-3, the V gene TRBV6-1; D is perhaps TRBD1 (5 bases). The sequence was collected from a human donor in a cohort sampled during active COVID-19. This chain's CDR3 is CASSEDRPGGDTQYF. The DNA of the CDR3 is TGTGCCAGCAGTGAAGACAGGCCGGGTGGAGATACGCAGTATTTT.